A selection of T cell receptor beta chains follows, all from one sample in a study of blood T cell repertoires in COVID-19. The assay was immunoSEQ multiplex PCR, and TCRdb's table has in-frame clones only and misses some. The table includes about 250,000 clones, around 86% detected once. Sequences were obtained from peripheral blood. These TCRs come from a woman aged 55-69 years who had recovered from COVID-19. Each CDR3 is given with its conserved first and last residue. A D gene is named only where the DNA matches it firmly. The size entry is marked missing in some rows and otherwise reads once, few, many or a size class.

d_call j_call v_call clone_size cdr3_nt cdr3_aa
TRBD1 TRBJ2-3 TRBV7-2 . TGTGCCAGCAGCCTGTGGCCAAGGGGGCTAGGCACAGATACGCAGTATTTT CASSLWPRGLGTDTQYF
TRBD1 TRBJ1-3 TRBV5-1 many TGCGCCAGCAGCGCCGGGACAGGTGGAAACACCATATATTTT CASSAGTGGNTIYF
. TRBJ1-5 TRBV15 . TGTGCCACCAGCAGAGATCCGGGTTTCAATCAGCCCCAGCATTTT CATSRDPGFNQPQHF
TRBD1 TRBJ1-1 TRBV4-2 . TGTGCCAGCAGCTGGACAGGAGACACTGAAGCTTTCTTT CASSWTGDTEAFF
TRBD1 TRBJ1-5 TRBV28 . TGTGCCAGCAGACACGGGACAGGGGTGAAGCCCCAGCATTTT CASRHGTGVKPQHF
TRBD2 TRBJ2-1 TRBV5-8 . TGTGCCAGCAGCATAAGACTAGCGGGGGCCCTTCAGAAGATCTTC CASSIRLAGALQKIF
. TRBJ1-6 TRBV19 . TGTGCCAGTAGGTTGACAGGAGCTTTTAATTCACCCCTCCACTTT CASRLTGAFNSPLHF
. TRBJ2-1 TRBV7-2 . TGTGCCAGCAGACCAAGGGGTAGGGACTACAATGAGCAGTTCTTC CASRPRGRDYNEQFF
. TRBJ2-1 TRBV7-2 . TGTGCCAGCAGCTACAGGGCGGGTAATGAGCAGTTCTTC CASSYRAGNEQFF
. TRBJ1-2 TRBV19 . TGTGCCAGTAGTATTGGTCCTACTTATGGCTACACCTTC CASSIGPTYGYTF
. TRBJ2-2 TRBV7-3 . TGTGCCAGCAGCTTACCCGTCAGAGGCGGGGAGCTGTTTTTT CASSLPVRGGELFF
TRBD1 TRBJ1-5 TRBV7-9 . TGTGCCAGCAGCTTTAAGGCCTACCCCCCTACAGGGGATCAGCCCCAGCATTTT CASSFKAYPPTGDQPQHF
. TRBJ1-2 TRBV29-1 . TGCAGCGTTGAAGGGTACAGAAACTATGGCTACACCTTC CSVEGYRNYGYTF
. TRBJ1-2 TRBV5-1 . TGCGCCAGCAGTCCGGACCCGGGGGGGTATGGCTACACCTTC CASSPDPGGYGYTF
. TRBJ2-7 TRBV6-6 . TGTGCCAGCAGTTACCTCTACCACGAGCAGTACTTC CASSYLYHEQYF
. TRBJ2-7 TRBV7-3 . TGTGCCAGCAGCCCCCAGGGAGGCCGAGGACCCTACGAGCAGTACTTC CASSPQGGRGPYEQYF